The sequence of this T cell receptor beta chain was determined in a study of shared clonotypes between healthy human individuals (dated by TCRdb to about 2020). Notes on the research overall: The cohort included a few men and a couple of women between 18 and 49 years of age. Different laboratories and diverse techniques were used to prepare libraries and sequence TCR repertoires, to increase sequencing depth and limit assay-specific biases. Leukapheresis yielded between about 0.85 and 10 billion PBMCs per donor. The study deeply sequenced blood TCR repertoires of several healthy adults to estimate repertoire size and the extent of clonotype sharing between individuals. Study-level results and caveats: Pairwise subsampling led to the expectation that sequencing depth would affect the degree of clonotype sharing among donors. Only blood was sampled, and tissue TCR repertoires likely differ from those in blood. The small number of donors limited the genetic and exposure-history diversity represented.

Healthy HIV-negative adults with no recently reported acute infections or vaccinations were included as donors. All donors were Caucasian adults living in Nashville, Tennessee, USA. For unsorted samples, tens of millions of PBMCs were counted, and genomic DNA was extracted using the QIAamp DNA Blood Mini kit. Blood was collected by leukapheresis, and PBMCs were isolated by Ficoll-Histopaque density gradient centrifugation and then cryopreserved in liquid nitrogen vapor phase. Using the deep immunoSEQ assay, TCR CDR3 regions were amplified from genomic DNA by multiplex PCR. Genomic DNA extracted from each cell subset was distributed evenly over all wells of several immunoSEQ 96-well plates, and each plate served as one replicate. For unsorted PBMC, around 300 ng genomic DNA, equal to 32,000 or so T cell genomes, was loaded into each replicate PCR. Ten immunoSEQ deep assay plates were used to sequence unsorted PBMC genomic DNA. Purified libraries were measured with a Qubit 3.0 fluorometer, size-checked on a Bioanalyzer 2100, and measured again with the KAPA Library Quantification kit. A separate single-read 150-cycle Illumina NextSeq 550 flow cell was used to sequence each immunoSEQ 96-well plate. The study's processing was this. Because the immunoSEQ output held only junctional sequences and lacked quality scores, the filtering could not match the filtering applied to full-length reads. Sequences were annotated with PyIR, a Python wrapper for IgBLAST v1.9, and V/J genes and CDR3 were assigned using IMGT germline references. Any read was removed if the V/J assignment was weak (E-value above 1e-6), the CDR3 was missing, or the read contained stop codons, out-of-frame junctions, or ambiguous translated residues. A V3J clonotype was defined by an identical inferred V gene, J gene, and CDR3 amino acid sequence. Percentage overlap between repertoires was computed as shared unique clonotypes divided by the size of the smaller repertoire. RTK rarefaction, the Chao1 estimator, and Recon v2.1 estimates of unobserved clonotypes were used to assess repertoire richness. TCRdb retrieved this table from immuneACCESS and kept in-frame rearrangements only. Not all clones are present; in checked studies, unresolved V genes account for under half, and no reason is known for the remainder. Clonal size and the V and J genes are those of that table, whereas D and trimming came from the DNA. In all, the sample holds hundreds of thousands of clones, and around 80% of those were seen once. The ten biggest clones cover approximately 12% of the sample.

Details on this clone: Its specific antigen is unknown. Per-nucleotide qualities are absent, and no much larger clonotype sits a single base away.

Sequencing was carried out using PBMCs. The receptor was isolated from a middle-aged woman in good health. Some clones in this sample may be carry-over from other donors' samples.

The CDR3 region has the sequence CASSMGTSTDTQYF. The DNA sequence follows: TGTGCCAGTAGTATGGGCACTAGCACAGATACGCAGTATTTT. The chain is encoded by TRBV19 joined to TRBJ2-3, with the D segment identity uncertain. Per the germline V gene (reference sequence), LNHDA is the CDR1 and SQIVND is the CDR2. Deletion took 3 bases off V and 0 bases off J, with a span of 7 bases between the germline ends. Spanning cysteine to phenylalanine, the CDR3 consists of 14 amino acids. The kept DNA is CDR3 alone, 42 bases in frame from the first base.